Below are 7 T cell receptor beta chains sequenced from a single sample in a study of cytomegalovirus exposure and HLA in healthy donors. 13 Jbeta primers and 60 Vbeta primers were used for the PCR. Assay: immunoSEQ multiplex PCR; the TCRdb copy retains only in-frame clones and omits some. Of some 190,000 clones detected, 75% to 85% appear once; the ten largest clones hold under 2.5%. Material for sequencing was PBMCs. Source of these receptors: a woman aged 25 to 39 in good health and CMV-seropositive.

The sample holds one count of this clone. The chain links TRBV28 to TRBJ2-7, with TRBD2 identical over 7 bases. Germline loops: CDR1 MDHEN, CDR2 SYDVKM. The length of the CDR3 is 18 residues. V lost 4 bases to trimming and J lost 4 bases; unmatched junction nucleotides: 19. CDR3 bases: TGTGCCAGCAGTTCCCCTGGAAAAAGTATGGCGGGGGATTACGAGCAGTACTTC. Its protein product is CASSSPGKSMAGDYEQYF.

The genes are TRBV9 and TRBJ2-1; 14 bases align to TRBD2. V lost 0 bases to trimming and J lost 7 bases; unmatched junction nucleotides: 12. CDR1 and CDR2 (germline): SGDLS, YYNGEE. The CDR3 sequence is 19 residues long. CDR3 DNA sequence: TGTGCCAGCAGCGTAGCTCTAAGGACTAGCGGGGGGAGGATGAATGAGCAGTTCTTC. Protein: CASSVALRTSGGRMNEQFF.

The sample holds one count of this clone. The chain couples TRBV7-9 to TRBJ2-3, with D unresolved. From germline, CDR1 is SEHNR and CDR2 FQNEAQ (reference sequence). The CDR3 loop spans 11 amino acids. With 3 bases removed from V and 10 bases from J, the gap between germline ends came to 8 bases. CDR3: CASSFLEAQYF. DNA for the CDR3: TGTGCCAGCAGCTTTCTAGAGGCGCAGTATTTT.

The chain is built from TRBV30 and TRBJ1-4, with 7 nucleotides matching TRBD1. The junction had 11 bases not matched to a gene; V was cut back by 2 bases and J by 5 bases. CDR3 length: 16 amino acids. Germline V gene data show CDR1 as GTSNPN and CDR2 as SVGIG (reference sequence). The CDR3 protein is CAWSRQGVVLNEKLFF. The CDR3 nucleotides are TGTGCCTGGAGTCGACAGGGCGTAGTATTAAATGAAAAACTGTTTTTT. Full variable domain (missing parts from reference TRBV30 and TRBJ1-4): SQTIHQWPATLVQPVGSPLSLECTVEGTSNPNLYWYRQAAGRGLQLLFYSVGIGQISSEVPQNLSASRPQDRQFILSSKKLLLSDSGFYLCAWSRQGVVLNEKLFFGSGTQLSVL.

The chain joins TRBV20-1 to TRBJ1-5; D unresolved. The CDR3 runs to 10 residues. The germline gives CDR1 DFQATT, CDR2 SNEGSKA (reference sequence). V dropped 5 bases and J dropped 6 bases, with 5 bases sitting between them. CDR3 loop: CSAGLQPQHF. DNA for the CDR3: TGCAGTGCTGGGCTTCAGCCCCAGCATTTT.

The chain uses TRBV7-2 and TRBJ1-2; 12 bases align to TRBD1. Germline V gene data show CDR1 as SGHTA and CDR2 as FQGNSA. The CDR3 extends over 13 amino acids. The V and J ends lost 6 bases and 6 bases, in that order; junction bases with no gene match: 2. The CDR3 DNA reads TGTGCCAGCAGGGGGGACAGGGGGCATGGCTACACCTTC. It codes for CASRGDRGHGYTF. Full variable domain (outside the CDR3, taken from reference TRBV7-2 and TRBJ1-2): GAGVSQSPSNKVTEKGKDVELRCDPISGHTALYWYRQSLGQGLEFLIYFQGNSAPDKSGLPSDRFSAERTGGSVSTLTIQRTQQEDSAVYLCASRGDRGHGYTFGSGTRLTVV.

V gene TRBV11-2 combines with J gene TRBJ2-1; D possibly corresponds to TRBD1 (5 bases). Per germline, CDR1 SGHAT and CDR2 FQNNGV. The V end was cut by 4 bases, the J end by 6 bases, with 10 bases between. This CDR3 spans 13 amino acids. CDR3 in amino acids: CASSSPGANEQFF. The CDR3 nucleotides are TGTGCCAGCAGCTCTCCTGGGGCCAATGAGCAGTTCTTC.